This T cell receptor beta chain was recorded in a study of T cells after yellow fever vaccination. About the research overall: Preparation used SMART-Seq v4 Ultra Low Input for the low-cell-number fractions.

This clonotype was seen only a few times. Its cognate antigen is unknown. Deletions cut 4 bases from V and 4 bases from J, with 7 bases between. The germline CDR1 and CDR2 sequences are SQVTM and ANQGSEA. This CDR3 is 11 amino acids long. MiXCR was run by TCRdb on the 5' RACE reads, yielding one entry per CDR3 protein. The repertoire holds 60,000 to 75,000 distinct CDR3 sequences, with more than 6.5% as singletons. Findings and limits, study-wide: A faster peak, day 5 versus 15, was reached by the weaker secondary response. Researchers cautioned that FACS-sorted repertoires could harbor abundant clonotypes contaminating from the bulk population.

The sample here was CD8+ T cells sorted from PBMCs, taken approximately 40 days after the first yellow fever vaccination. The chain recombines TRBV29-1 with TRBJ1-2, with no clear D. This sequence was found in a man aged 18 to 30 who received the YFV17D yellow fever vaccine. The CDR3 sequence: CSVAQSYGYTF. The CDR3 bases are TGCAGCGTTGCCCAATCCTATGGCTACACCTTC.